This entry lists 2 T cell receptor beta chains sequenced from one sample in a study of beta chain features in type 1 diabetes. TCRB transcripts that were expressed got sequenced, as all of the isolated RNA had been reverse transcribed. Method: immunoSEQ multiplex PCR; TCRdb's copy keeps in-frame clones and lacks some. Of hundreds of thousands of clones in the sample, 13% to 15% were seen once. Input material: central memory CD4+ T cells from blood. These receptors originate from a man under 40 in good health.

The V call is TRBV7-9, the J call TRBJ2-7; D is undetermined. Per germline, CDR1 SEHNR and CDR2 FQNEAQ (reference sequence). With 2 bases removed from V and 6 bases from J, the gap between germline ends came to 5 bases. This CDR3 spans 11 amino acids. In DNA form, the CDR3 reads TGTGCCAGCAGCTTAAGTCCCGAGCAGTACGTC. This codes for CASSLSPEQYV.

This chain joins TRBV19 and TRBJ1-2; D unresolved. V gave up 5 bases and J gave up 4 bases, with 14 bases separating them. CDR1 is LNHDA, CDR2 SQIVND, per germline (reference sequence). The CDR3 covers 14 residues. The DNA of the CDR3 is TGTGCCAGTAGTTTTACCGGGCGGTCCTATGGCTACACCTTC. Its protein is CASSFTGRSYGYTF.